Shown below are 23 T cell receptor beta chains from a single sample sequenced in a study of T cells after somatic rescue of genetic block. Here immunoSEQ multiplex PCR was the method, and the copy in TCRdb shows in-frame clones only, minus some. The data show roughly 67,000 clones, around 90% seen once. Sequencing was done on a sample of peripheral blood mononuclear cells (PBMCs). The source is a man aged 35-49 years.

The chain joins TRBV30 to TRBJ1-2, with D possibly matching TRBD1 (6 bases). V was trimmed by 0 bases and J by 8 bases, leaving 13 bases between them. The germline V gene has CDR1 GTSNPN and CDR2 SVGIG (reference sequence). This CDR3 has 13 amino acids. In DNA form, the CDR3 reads TGTGCCTGGAGTGTAGTGGCAGGGGCCGGCTACACCTTC. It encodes CAWSVVAGAGYTF.

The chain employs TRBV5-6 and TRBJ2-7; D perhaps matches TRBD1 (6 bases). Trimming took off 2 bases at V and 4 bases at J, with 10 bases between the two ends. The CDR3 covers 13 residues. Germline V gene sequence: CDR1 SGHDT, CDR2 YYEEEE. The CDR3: CASSFATGYEQYF. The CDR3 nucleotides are TGTGCCAGCAGCTTCGCCACAGGGTACGAGCAGTACTTC.

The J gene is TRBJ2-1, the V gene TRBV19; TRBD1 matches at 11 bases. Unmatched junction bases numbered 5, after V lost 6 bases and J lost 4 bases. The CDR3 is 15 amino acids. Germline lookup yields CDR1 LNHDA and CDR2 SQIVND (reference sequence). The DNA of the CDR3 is TGTGCCAGTAGCCGGGACAGGGGGGGTTACAATGAGCAGTTCTTC. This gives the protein CASSRDRGGYNEQFF.

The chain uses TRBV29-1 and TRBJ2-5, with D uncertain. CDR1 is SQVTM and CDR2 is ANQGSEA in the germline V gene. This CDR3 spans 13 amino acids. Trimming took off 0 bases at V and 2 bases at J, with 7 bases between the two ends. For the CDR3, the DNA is TGCAGCGTTGAAGACCCTTTACAAGAGACCCAGTACTTC. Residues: CSVEDPLQETQYF.

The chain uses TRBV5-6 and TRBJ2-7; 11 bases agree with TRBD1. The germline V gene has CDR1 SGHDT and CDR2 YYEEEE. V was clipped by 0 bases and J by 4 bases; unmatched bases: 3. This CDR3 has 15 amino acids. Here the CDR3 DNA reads TGTGCCAGCAGCTTGGGGACAGGGGGCTGGTACGAGCAGTACTTC. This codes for CASSLGTGGWYEQYF.

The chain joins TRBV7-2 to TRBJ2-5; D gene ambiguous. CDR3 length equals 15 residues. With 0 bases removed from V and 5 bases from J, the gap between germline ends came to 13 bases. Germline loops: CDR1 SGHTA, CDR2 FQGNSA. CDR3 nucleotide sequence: TGTGCCAGCAGCTTAGCCCTACCCGGGCGTGAGACCCAGTACTTC. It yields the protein CASSLALPGRETQYF.

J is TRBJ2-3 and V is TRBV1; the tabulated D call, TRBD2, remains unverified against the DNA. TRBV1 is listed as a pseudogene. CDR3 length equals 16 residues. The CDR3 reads CTSSQDDKRCTDTQYF. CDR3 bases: TGCACCAGCAGCCAAGATGACAAGCGGTGCACAGATACGCAGTATTTT.

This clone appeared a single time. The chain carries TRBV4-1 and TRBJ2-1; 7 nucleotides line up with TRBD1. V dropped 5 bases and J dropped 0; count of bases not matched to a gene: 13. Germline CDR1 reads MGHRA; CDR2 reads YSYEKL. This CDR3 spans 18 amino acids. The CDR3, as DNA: TGCGCCAGCAGCGACCGAAATAAGGACAGGAGCTCCTACAATGAGCAGTTCTTC. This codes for CASSDRNKDRSSYNEQFF.

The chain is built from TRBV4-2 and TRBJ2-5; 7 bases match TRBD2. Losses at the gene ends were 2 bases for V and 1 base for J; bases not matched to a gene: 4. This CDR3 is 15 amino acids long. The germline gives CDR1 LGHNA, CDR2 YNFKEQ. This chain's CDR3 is CASSQSAGSQETQYF. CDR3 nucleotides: TGTGCCAGCAGCCAATCAGCGGGGAGCCAAGAGACCCAGTACTTC.

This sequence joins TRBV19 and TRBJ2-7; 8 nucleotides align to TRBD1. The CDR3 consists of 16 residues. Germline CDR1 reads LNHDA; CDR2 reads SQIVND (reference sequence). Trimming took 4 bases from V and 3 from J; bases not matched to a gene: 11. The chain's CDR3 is CASSTSPGQVFYEQYF. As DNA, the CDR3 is TGTGCCAGTAGTACCTCCCCGGGACAGGTCTTCTACGAGCAGTACTTC.

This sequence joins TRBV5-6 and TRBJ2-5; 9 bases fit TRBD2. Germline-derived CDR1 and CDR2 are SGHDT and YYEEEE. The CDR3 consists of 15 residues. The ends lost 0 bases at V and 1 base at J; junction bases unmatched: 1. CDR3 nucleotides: TGTGCCAGCAGCTTGGTAGCGGGGGTCCAAGAGACCCAGTACTTC. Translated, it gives CASSLVAGVQETQYF.

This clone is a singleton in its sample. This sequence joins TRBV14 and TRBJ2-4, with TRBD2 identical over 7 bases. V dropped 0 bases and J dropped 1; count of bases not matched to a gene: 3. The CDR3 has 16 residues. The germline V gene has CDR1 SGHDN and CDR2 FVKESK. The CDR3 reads CASSQEVGGAKNIQYF. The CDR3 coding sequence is TGTGCCAGCAGCCAAGAAGTGGGGGGGGCCAAAAACATTCAGTACTTC.

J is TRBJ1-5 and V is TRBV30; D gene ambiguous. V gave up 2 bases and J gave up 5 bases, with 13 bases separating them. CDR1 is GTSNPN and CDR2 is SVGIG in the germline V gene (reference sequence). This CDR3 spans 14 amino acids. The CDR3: CAWSQDTVYQPQHF. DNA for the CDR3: TGTGCCTGGAGTCAGGATACAGTTTATCAGCCCCAGCATTTT.

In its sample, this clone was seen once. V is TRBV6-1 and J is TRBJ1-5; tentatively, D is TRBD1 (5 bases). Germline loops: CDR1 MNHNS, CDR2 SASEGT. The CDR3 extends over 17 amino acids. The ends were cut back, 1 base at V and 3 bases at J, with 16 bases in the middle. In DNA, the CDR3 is TGTGCCAGCAGTGAAGGAAGATTCGTGGGGGACAATCAGCCCCAGCATTTT. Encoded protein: CASSEGRFVGDNQPQHF.

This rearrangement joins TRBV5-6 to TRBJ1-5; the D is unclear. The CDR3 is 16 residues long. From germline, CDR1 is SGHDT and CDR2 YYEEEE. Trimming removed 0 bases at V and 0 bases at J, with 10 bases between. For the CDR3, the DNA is TGTGCCAGCAGCTTGGCCGGACGGTATAGCAATCAGCCCCAGCATTTT. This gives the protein CASSLAGRYSNQPQHF.

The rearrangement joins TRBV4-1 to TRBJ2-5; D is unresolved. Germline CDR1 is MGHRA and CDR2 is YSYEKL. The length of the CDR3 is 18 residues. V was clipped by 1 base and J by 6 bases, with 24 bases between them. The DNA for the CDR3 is TGCGCCAGCAGCCAAGGCACTGGTAGTGTGAAGGCTATGAAGACCCAGTACTTC. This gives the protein CASSQGTGSVKAMKTQYF.

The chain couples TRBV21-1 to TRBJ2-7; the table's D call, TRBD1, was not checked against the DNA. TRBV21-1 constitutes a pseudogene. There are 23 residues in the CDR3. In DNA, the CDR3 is TGTGCCAGCAGCAAAACAGGGAAAGGGCTATGGGAGACAGAAAGGCCCAGGCCCTACGAGCAGTACTTC. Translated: CASSKTGKGLWETERPRPYEQYF.

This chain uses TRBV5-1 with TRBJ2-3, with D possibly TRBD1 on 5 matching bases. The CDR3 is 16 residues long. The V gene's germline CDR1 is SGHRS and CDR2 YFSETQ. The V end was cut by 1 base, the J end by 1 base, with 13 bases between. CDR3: CASSLRLRQRTDTQYF. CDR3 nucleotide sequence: TGCGCCAGCAGCTTGAGATTAAGACAGCGCACAGATACGCAGTATTTT. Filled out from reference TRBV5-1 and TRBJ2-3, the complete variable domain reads KAGVTQTPRYLIKTRGQQVTLSCSPISGHRSVSWYQQTPGQGLQFLFEYFSETQRNKGNFPGRFSGRQFSNSRSEMNVSTLELGDSALYLCASSLRLRQRTDTQYFGPGTRLTVL.

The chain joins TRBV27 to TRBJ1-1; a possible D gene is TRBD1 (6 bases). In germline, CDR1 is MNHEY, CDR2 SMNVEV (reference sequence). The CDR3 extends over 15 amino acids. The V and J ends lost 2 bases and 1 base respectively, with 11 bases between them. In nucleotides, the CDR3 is TGTGCCAGCAGTTTAGCGGGACACCAGAACACTGAAGCTTTCTTT. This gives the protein CASSLAGHQNTEAFF.

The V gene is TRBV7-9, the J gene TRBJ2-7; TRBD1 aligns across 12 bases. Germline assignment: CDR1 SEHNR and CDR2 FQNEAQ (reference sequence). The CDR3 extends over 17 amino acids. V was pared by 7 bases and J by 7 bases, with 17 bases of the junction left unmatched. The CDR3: CASTYNYPGQGAGEQYF. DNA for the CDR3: TGTGCCAGCACCTACAACTACCCGGGACAGGGGGCAGGTGAGCAGTACTTC.

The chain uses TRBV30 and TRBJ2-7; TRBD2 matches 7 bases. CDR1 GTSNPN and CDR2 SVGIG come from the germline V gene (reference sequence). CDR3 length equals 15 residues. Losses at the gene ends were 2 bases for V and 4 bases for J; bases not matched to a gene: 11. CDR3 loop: CAWSSPLGGSYEQYF. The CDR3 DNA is TGTGCCTGGAGTTCCCCCCTCGGGGGGTCGTACGAGCAGTACTTC.

CDR3: CASSFDRAGDSYEQYF. The CDR3 DNA reads as TGTGCCAGCAGCTTCGACAGGGCAGGGGACTCCTACGAGCAGTACTTC. This sequence joins TRBV5-4 and TRBJ2-7, with 7 nucleotides matching TRBD1. The CDR3 sequence is 16 residues long. From germline, CDR1 is SGHNT and CDR2 YYREEE (reference sequence). V shed 2 bases and J 0 bases; nucleotides not matched to a gene: 8.

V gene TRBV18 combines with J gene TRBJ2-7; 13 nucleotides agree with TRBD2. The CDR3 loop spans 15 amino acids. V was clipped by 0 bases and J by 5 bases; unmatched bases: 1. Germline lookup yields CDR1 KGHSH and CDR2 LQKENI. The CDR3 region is CASSPPGLAGNEQYF. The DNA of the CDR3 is TGTGCCAGCTCACCACCGGGACTAGCGGGAAACGAGCAGTACTTC.